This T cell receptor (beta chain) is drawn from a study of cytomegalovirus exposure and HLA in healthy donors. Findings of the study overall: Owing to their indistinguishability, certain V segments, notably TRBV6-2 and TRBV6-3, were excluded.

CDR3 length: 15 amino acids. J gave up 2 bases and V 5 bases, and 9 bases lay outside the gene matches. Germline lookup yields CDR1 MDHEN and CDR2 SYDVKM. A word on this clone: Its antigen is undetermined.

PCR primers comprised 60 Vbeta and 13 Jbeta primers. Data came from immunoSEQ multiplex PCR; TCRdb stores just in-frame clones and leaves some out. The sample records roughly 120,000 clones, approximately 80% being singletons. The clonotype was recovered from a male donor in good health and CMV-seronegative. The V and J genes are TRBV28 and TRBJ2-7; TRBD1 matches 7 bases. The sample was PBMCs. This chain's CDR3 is CASSPTWDSPYEQYF. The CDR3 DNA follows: TGTGCCAGCAGTCCAACCTGGGACAGTCCCTACGAGCAGTACTTC.